A single sample gave rise to the 2 T cell receptor beta chains below, sequenced in a study of regulatory T cells in long-lasting Graves disease. The time point is: persistent/refractory GD, antithyroid drugs over 5 years with positive TRAb. After RNA was extracted from PBMCs, the TCR library was made from it. To make TCR beta libraries, researchers used iRepertoire HTBI primers and Arm-PCR of CDR3 regions. Via MiXCR, TCRdb re-called the multiplex PCR reads, giving one row per CDR3 protein. The sample records roughly 450,000 distinct CDR3 sequences, less than 25% being singletons. The specimen was peripheral blood mononuclear cells (PBMCs), collected when the disease was refractory, from a patient treated with antithyroid drugs. The receptors come from a female donor with Graves disease.

This clonotype has a count of ten or more. V and J are TRBV10-3 and TRBJ2-7; the match to TRBD1 covers 7 bases. The length of the CDR3 is 14 residues. Germline lookup yields CDR1 ENHRY and CDR2 SYGVKD. The junction had 8 bases not matched to a gene; V was cut back by 3 bases and J by 6 bases. This CDR3 reads CAISDPDRRSEQYF. CDR3 coding DNA: TGTGCCATCAGTGACCCGGACAGGAGGTCCGAGCAGTACTTC.

The chain combines TRBV12-3 or TRBV12-4 with TRBJ2-7; D gene ambiguous. The CDR3 is 11 residues long. V was pared by 8 bases and J by 3 bases, with 8 bases between. CDR3 amino acids: CASRLGYEQYF. DNA of the CDR3: TGTGCCAGCCGGCTTGGCTACGAGCAGTACTTC.